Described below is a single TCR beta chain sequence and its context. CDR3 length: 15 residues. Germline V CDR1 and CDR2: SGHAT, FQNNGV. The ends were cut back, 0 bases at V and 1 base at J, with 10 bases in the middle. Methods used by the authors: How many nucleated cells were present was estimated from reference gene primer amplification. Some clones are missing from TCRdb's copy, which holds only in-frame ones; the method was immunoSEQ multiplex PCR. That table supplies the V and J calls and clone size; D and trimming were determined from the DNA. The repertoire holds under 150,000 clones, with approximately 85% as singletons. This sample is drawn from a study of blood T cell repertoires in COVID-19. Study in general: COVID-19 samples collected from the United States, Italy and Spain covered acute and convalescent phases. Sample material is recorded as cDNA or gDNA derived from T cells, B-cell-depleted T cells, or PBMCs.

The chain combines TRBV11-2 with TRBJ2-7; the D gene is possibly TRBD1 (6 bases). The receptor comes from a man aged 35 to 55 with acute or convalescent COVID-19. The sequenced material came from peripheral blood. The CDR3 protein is CASSLEQGWSYEQYF. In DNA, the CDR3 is TGTGCCAGCAGCTTAGAACAGGGTTGGTCCTACGAGCAGTACTTC.